One and the same sample provided the 25 T cell receptor beta chains below, sequenced in a study of shared clonotypes between healthy human individuals. The table came from immunoSEQ multiplex PCR; TCRdb's copy has only in-frame clones and leaves some out. The profile shows about 2 million clones, 85% to 95% of them singletons. The sample comprised naive CD4+ T cells sorted from blood. This sample's subset: CD45RA+ positively selected. All receptors come from a young man in good health.

This rearrangement joins TRBV19 to TRBJ2-5; unclear D gene. With 1 base removed from V and 4 bases from J, the gap between germline ends came to 10 bases. Germline-derived CDR1 and CDR2 are LNHDA and SQIVND (reference sequence). The CDR3 sequence is 14 residues long. CDR3 in DNA: TGTGCCAGTAGTATAGCTGGGGTCTCAGAGACCCAGTACTTC. This gives the protein CASSIAGVSETQYF.

A word on this clone: Other DNA sequences in this specimen translate into the identical CDR3. The V and J genes are TRBV2 and TRBJ2-1; 11 bases line up with TRBD2. Germline CDR1 and CDR2: SNHLY and FYNNEI. This CDR3 is 15 amino acids long. With 6 bases clipped from V and 4 bases from J, the junction kept 5 bases outside the gene matches. This CDR3 is CASRLLAGAYNEQFF. CDR3 coding DNA: TGTGCCAGCAGACTACTAGCGGGAGCATACAATGAGCAGTTCTTC.

The count of this clone is one. The chain employs TRBV5-1 and TRBJ2-1, with 7 bases that match TRBD1. Germline V gene lookup returns CDR1 SGHRS and CDR2 YFSETQ. The CDR3 is 15 residues long. The junction had 10 bases not matched to a gene; V was cut back by 5 bases and J by 5 bases. The CDR3 nucleotides are TGCGCCAGCAGTTACGTCGGGACAGAGGACAATGAGCAGTTCTTC. It specifies CASSYVGTEDNEQFF.

The chain has TRBV11-2 and TRBJ1-3, with D hard to call. There are 13 residues in the CDR3. Trimming removed 1 base at V and 4 bases at J, with 5 bases between. Germline V CDR1 and CDR2: SGHAT, FQNNGV. CDR3 nucleotides: TGTGCCAGCAGCTTAGGCCAGGGAAACACCATATATTTT. Translating it yields CASSLGQGNTIYF.

This sequence joins TRBV28 and TRBJ2-7, with D perhaps TRBD2 (6 bases). CDR1 MDHEN and CDR2 SYDVKM come from the germline V gene. There are 14 residues in the CDR3. Trimming stripped 3 bases from V and 6 bases from J, with 15 bases between. The CDR3 DNA sequence: TGTGCCAGCAGTTTGATCCACCGCGGGGTCGAGCAGTACTTC. It yields the protein CASSLIHRGVEQYF.

V usage is TRBV6-5 and J usage is TRBJ2-7; possibly TRBD1 or TRBD2 for D (6 bases each). This CDR3 contains 13 residues. CDR1 and CDR2 from the germline V gene are MNHEY and SVGAGI. The V end was cut by 10 bases, the J end by 6 bases, with 19 bases between. The CDR3: CATGGHPGSEQYF. As DNA, the CDR3 is TGTGCCACCGGGGGACACCCTGGATCCGAGCAGTACTTC.

The CDR3 loop reads CASSVGQLPGVGNQPQHF. Here the CDR3 DNA reads TGTGCCAGCTCGGTCGGACAGTTACCGGGCGTAGGCAATCAGCCCCAGCATTTT. V is TRBV18 and J is TRBJ1-5, with D maybe TRBD1 (6 bases). The ends were cut back, 6 bases at V and 2 bases at J, with 23 bases in the middle. In germline, CDR1 is KGHSH, CDR2 LQKENI. The CDR3 runs 18 residues.

Details on this clone: The sample carries other DNA sequences with the same CDR3. This chain links TRBV6-5 with TRBJ2-5; no reliable D call. CDR3 length: 14 amino acids. CDR1 MNHEY and CDR2 SVGAGI come from the germline V gene. Trimming cost V 3 bases and J 1 base, with 9 bases left between them. The CDR3 sequence is CASSYSVLQETQYF. The CDR3, as DNA: TGTGCCAGCAGTTATTCCGTACTCCAAGAGACCCAGTACTTC.

The rearrangement uses TRBV27 and TRBJ2-1; 11 nucleotides match TRBD2. With 6 bases clipped from V and 0 bases from J, the junction kept 4 bases outside the gene matches. The CDR3 loop spans 16 amino acids. Germline V lookup: CDR1 MNHEY, CDR2 SMNVEV (reference sequence). The CDR3 loop reads CASRWTSGSSYNEQFF. The CDR3 bases are TGTGCCAGCAGGTGGACTAGCGGGTCCTCCTACAATGAGCAGTTCTTC.

The chain joins TRBV30 to TRBJ2-5; a possible D gene is TRBD2 (6 bases). Germline values: CDR1 GTSNPN, CDR2 SVGIG (reference sequence). This CDR3 contains 15 residues. V shed 5 bases and J shed 5 bases, with 21 bases lying between them. The CDR3 loop reads CAWGPVPTGGETQYF. In nucleotides, the CDR3 is TGTGCCTGGGGCCCGGTACCTACTGGAGGGGAGACCCAGTACTTC. The full variable domain, its missing parts supplied by reference TRBV30 and TRBJ2-5, is SQTIHQWPATLVQPVGSPLSLECTVEGTSNPNLYWYRQAAGRGLQLLFYSVGIGQISSEVPQNLSASRPQDRQFILSSKKLLLSDSGFYLCAWGPVPTGGETQYFGPGTRLLVL.

This chain joins TRBV20-1 and TRBJ1-2; D uncertain. Trimming took 3 bases from V and 4 from J, leaving 6 bases between them. The germline CDR1 and CDR2 sequences are DFQATT and SNEGSKA (reference sequence). The CDR3 spans 11 residues. The chain's CDR3 is CSASQLYGYTF. DNA for the CDR3: TGCAGTGCTAGTCAGCTCTATGGCTACACCTTC.

The chain joins TRBV10-3 to TRBJ1-2; D unresolved. The CDR3 length is 14 residues. CDR1 is ENHRY, CDR2 SYGVKD, per germline. V was shortened by 0 bases and J by 5 bases, with 10 bases between the two germline ends. CDR3 bases: TGTGCCATCAGTGAGTCAGGGTTTGCTTATGGCTACACCTTC. Its protein is CAISESGFAYGYTF.

The chain combines TRBV7-2 with TRBJ2-3; 13 bases fit TRBD2. This CDR3 has 14 residues. V lost 6 bases and J lost 5; bases outside the gene matches: 2. Germline loops: CDR1 SGHTA, CDR2 FQGNSA. The chain's CDR3 is CASSGTSGIDTQYF. The CDR3 DNA reads TGTGCCAGCAGTGGGACTAGCGGGATAGATACGCAGTATTTT.

The V call is TRBV29-1, the J call TRBJ2-4; D is perhaps TRBD1 or TRBD2 (5 bases each). V was clipped by 7 bases and J by 1 base, with 11 bases between them. Per the germline V gene, CDR1 is SQVTM and CDR2 is ANQGSEA. The CDR3 loop spans 13 amino acids. The CDR3, as DNA: TGCAGCGGGGCAGAGGGGGCCAAAAACATTCAGTACTTC. Its translation is CSGAEGAKNIQYF.

Details on this clone: Other DNA sequences in this sample translate to the same CDR3. This chain connects TRBV9 to TRBJ1-2; possible D gene TRBD1, 5 bases. V was trimmed by 0 bases and J by 3 bases, leaving 9 bases between them. CDR3 length: 14 amino acids. The V gene's germline CDR1 is SGDLS and CDR2 YYNGEE. CDR3 loop: CASSVGRGDYGYTF. As DNA, the CDR3 is TGTGCCAGCAGCGTAGGCAGAGGGGACTATGGCTACACCTTC.

The gene calls are TRBV10-2 and TRBJ2-2, with 11 bases identical to TRBD2. CDR1 is WSHSY, CDR2 SAAADI, per germline. V lost 8 bases and J lost 3; bases outside the gene matches: 8. The CDR3 has 16 amino acids. CDR3 DNA: TGCGCCAGCGGGGGGACTAGCGGATCGTACACCGGGGAGCTGTTTTTT. Amino acids: CASGGTSGSYTGELFF.

V gene TRBV10-2 combines with J gene TRBJ2-1, with TRBD2 identical over 9 bases. J was trimmed by 13 bases and V by 2 bases; bases with no gene match: 3. There are 12 residues in the CDR3. Looked up from germline, CDR1 is WSHSY and CDR2 is SAAADI. Written as DNA, the CDR3 is TGCGCCAGCAGTGAGAGCGGGAGGCCTCAGTTCTTC. This sequence encodes CASSESGRPQFF.

This chain uses TRBV7-2 with TRBJ2-7; TRBD2 matches 11 bases. Germline V gene sequence: CDR1 SGHTA, CDR2 FQGNSA. The CDR3 covers 15 residues. With V trimmed by 5 bases and J by 1 base, 4 bases remained unmatched. This CDR3 is CASSGGLAESYEQYF. DNA of the CDR3: TGTGCCAGCAGCGGGGGACTAGCGGAGTCCTACGAGCAGTACTTC.

There are a few counts of this clone. The J gene is TRBJ2-5, the V gene TRBV19; D possibly corresponds to TRBD1 (6 bases). Germline values: CDR1 LNHDA, CDR2 SQIVND (reference sequence). Trimming removed 5 bases at V and 3 bases at J, with 16 bases between. The CDR3 extends over 15 amino acids. The CDR3 is CASSQSGVFEETQYF. CDR3 DNA sequence: TGTGCCAGTAGTCAGTCAGGGGTCTTCGAAGAGACCCAGTACTTC.

The CDR3 DNA reads as TGTGCCAGCAGTCCCAGGGGGAGCAGCACCGGGGAGCTGTTTTTT. As protein: CASSPRGSSTGELFF. The rearrangement uses TRBV25-1 and TRBJ2-2; 7 positions agree with TRBD1. CDR1 is MGHDK and CDR2 is SYGVNS in the germline V gene. The CDR3 totals 15 residues. Losses at the gene ends were 5 bases for V and 4 bases for J; bases not matched to a gene: 7. Variable domain in full (rest from reference TRBV25-1 and TRBJ2-2): EADIYQTPRYLVIGTGKKITLECSQTMGHDKMYWYQQDPGMELHLIHYSYGVNSTEKGDLSSESTVSRIRTEHFPLTLESARPSHTSQYLCASSPRGSSTGELFFGEGSRLTVL.

Comments on this clone: In the same sample, other DNA sequences code for this CDR3. The V gene is TRBV28, the J gene TRBJ2-3; 7 nucleotides agree with TRBD1. The CDR3 is 16 residues long. The J segment lost 0 bases and the V segment lost 4 bases, leaving 7 bases of the junction unmatched. Per the germline V gene, CDR1 is MDHEN and CDR2 is SYDVKM. In DNA, the CDR3 is TGTGCCAGCAGTTCCCCAGGGGGTTCTAGCACAGATACGCAGTATTTT. Translated, it gives CASSSPGGSSTDTQYF.

The V gene is TRBV5-1, the J gene TRBJ2-5; D may be TRBD2 (7 bases). The V end lost 6 bases, the J end lost 3 bases, and 18 bases lay between the germline ends. The germline V gene encodes CDR1 SGHRS and CDR2 YFSETQ. The CDR3 covers 15 residues. CDR3 sequence (DNA): TGCGCCAGCACCGTCGGGGGGCTTGTTGAAGAGACCCAGTACTTC. Protein: CASTVGGLVEETQYF.

This chain links TRBV7-9 with TRBJ2-2, with a possible D match to TRBD1 (6 bases). Trimming took off 2 bases at V and 4 bases at J, with 14 bases between the two ends. From germline, CDR1 is SEHNR and CDR2 FQNEAQ (reference sequence). This CDR3 spans 16 amino acids. CDR3 coding DNA: TGTGCCAGCAGCTTAACGGAGAGAGGGGGCACCGGGGAGCTGTTTTTT. Translation gives CASSLTERGGTGELFF.

V is TRBV28 and J is TRBJ1-2; TRBD1 matches 12 bases. The CDR3 is made up of 15 amino acids. The V and J ends lost 4 bases and 9 bases, in that order; junction bases with no gene match: 9. Per the germline V gene, CDR1 is MDHEN and CDR2 is SYDVKM. CDR3 sequence (DNA): TGTGCCAGCAGTTCACCGGGACAGGGGGCTAAGAGCTACACCTTC. It encodes CASSSPGQGAKSYTF.

The chain uses TRBV6-5 and TRBJ2-7; 7 bases are a match to TRBD1. Germline V gene data show CDR1 as MNHEY and CDR2 as SVGAGI. The J segment lost 2 bases and the V segment lost 2 bases, leaving 3 bases of the junction unmatched. CDR3 length: 14 amino acids. As DNA, the CDR3 is TGTGCCAGCAGTTACACAGGGGCCACCTACGAGCAGTACTTC. It specifies CASSYTGATYEQYF.